Sequencing of this T cell receptor (beta chain) was carried out in a study of T cells in Graves' hyperthyroidism and ophthalmopathy. Study-level findings and limits: Expanded thyroid clonotypes (above 0.001) were mostly also found in blood. Model output signaled ophthalmopathy a median around 6.9 months ahead of onset.

TCR beta CDR3 region amplification was performed from RNA transcripts. The HTBI primer set was used in a first-round RT-PCR of the TCR CDR3. TCRdb re-called the multiplex PCR reads with MiXCR, one entry per CDR3 protein. The sample contains over 200,000 distinct CDR3 sequences, over 15% of which appear only once. A word on this clonotype: The target antigen is unknown.

Graves' hyperthyroidism qualified as stable when ophthalmopathy did not progress within 18 months. The CDR3 spans 13 residues. Germline CDR1 reads DFQATT; CDR2 reads SNEGSKA (reference sequence). V lost 5 bases and J 7 bases, leaving 15 bases between the germline ends. The rearrangement joins TRBV20-1 to TRBJ2-1, with TRBD2 as a possible D gene (5 bases). The sample was blood. This TCR derives from a man between 45 and 60 years old with Graves' hyperthyroidism. The DNA for the CDR3 is TGCAGTGCTCCCTCGGGGAAAAGGAATGAGCAGTTCTTC. This codes for CSAPSGKRNEQFF.